Reported below is one T cell receptor (beta chain). These data come from a study of CD8 T cells in Susac syndrome. Controls comprised healthy donors matched for age and sex. Bulk CD8+ and CD4+ cells came from magnetic negative isolation; CD8+ TEMRA by FACS. Trimming cost V 7 bases and J 2 bases, with 16 bases left between them. The CDR3 totals 15 residues. Germline V gene sequence: CDR1 SNHLY, CDR2 FYNNEI. Reverse transcription of about 0.45 to 1 ug RNA was performed with random hexamers. With immunoSEQ multiplex PCR, TCR beta CDR3 was amplified across 54 Vbeta and 13 Jbeta. In TCRdb, the immunoSEQ multiplex PCR reads were re-called with MiXCR into one record per CDR3 protein. The repertoire consists of 150,000 to 200,000 distinct CDR3 sequences, with 85% to 95% occurring once and the leading ten covering more than 0.13%.

Sequenced sample: CD4+ T cells from PBMCs. This chain connects TRBV2 to TRBJ2-3; possible D gene TRBD2, 6 bases. This TCR was sampled from a human donor in good health. The CDR3 bases are TGTGCCAGCACACGAGGAGGACTACCCACAGATACGCAGTATTTT. This translates into CASTRGGLPTDTQYF.